Each of the 10 T cell receptor beta chains below was sequenced from the same sample in a study of human T cells and chemical hapten exposure. Described time point: patch test 2, 6 weeks after DPC sensitization. As for treatment: therapeutic diphenylcyclopropenone sensitization with weekly scalp DPC. Via MiXCR, TCRdb re-called the RACE reads, giving one row per CDR3 protein. The sample comprises nearly 55,000 distinct CDR3 sequences, 7.5% to 10% of which are singletons, and approximately 1.7% rests with the top ten. The source material was whole blood, sampled in connection with sensitization to the hapten diphenylcyclopropenone (DPC). The receptors were gathered from a woman in her forties or fifties with alopecia areata. Some clones in this sample may be carry-over from other donors' samples.

In this sample, this clonotype turned up a few times. The gene calls are TRBV6-2 or TRBV6-3 and TRBJ2-7; tentatively, D is TRBD1 (7 bases). V was pared by 5 bases and J by 2 bases, with 22 bases between. There are 17 residues in the CDR3. The germline CDR1 and CDR2 sequences are MNHEY and SVGEGT. CDR3 nucleotide sequence: TGTGCCAGCAGTGGACATCGACAGGGCGGGAAGACCTACGAGCAGTACTTC. Translated, it gives CASSGHRQGGKTYEQYF.

V gene TRBV20-1 combines with J gene TRBJ1-3; 7 nucleotides line up with TRBD1. CDR3 length equals 14 residues. The ends lost 5 bases at V and 9 bases at J; junction bases unmatched: 13. The V gene's germline CDR1 is DFQATT and CDR2 SNEGSKA (reference sequence). The CDR3, as DNA: TGCAGTGCTGACGAGGGACAGTTGAGGGGCACCATATATTTT. Translation gives CSADEGQLRGTIYF.

The V and J genes are TRBV13 and TRBJ2-3; 7 bases map to TRBD1. V dropped 1 base and J dropped 4; count of bases not matched to a gene: 11. CDR3 size: 17 residues. Germline assignment: CDR1 PRHDT and CDR2 FYEKMQ (reference sequence). The CDR3 sequence: CASSLELGGNSPDTQYF. The DNA for the CDR3 is TGTGCCAGCAGCTTAGAGTTAGGGGGCAACAGTCCAGATACGCAGTATTTT.

This clonotype has a count of ten or more. V is TRBV7-8 and J is TRBJ1-6, with 7 bases aligning to TRBD1. This CDR3 is 15 amino acids long. Germline CDR1 SGHVS, CDR2 FQNEAQ. The V segment lost 1 base and the J segment 9 bases; nucleotides outside the gene matches: 6. The CDR3 here is CASSLVGGASSPLHF. The CDR3 coding sequence is TGTGCCAGCAGCTTAGTAGGGGGCGCCAGTTCACCCCTCCACTTT.

In this sample, this clonotype turned up a few times. The V call is TRBV16, the J call TRBJ1-4, with D unresolved. The CDR3 has 16 residues. Germline CDR1 reads KGHSY; CDR2 reads FQNENV. Trimming cost V 1 base and J 7 bases, with 16 bases left between them. Here the CDR3 DNA reads TGTGCCAGCAGCCAATTTGATGGAGCTTCAGGTGAAAAACTGTTTTTT. It codes for CASSQFDGASGEKLFF.

This chain links TRBV28 with TRBJ1-1; D possibly corresponds to TRBD1 (6 bases). The V end lost 5 bases, the J end lost 5 bases, and 15 bases lay between the germline ends. CDR3 size: 14 residues. CDR1 is MDHEN, CDR2 SYDVKM, per germline. The CDR3 loop reads CASSGGGRRTEAFF. The CDR3 nucleotides read TGTGCCAGCAGTGGGGGGGGGCGTCGGACTGAAGCTTTCTTT.

This clonotype appeared a few times. This chain uses TRBV5-6 with TRBJ2-7; D unclear. CDR1 SGHDT and CDR2 YYEEEE come from the germline V gene. Trimming took off 2 bases at V and 0 bases at J, with 6 bases between the two ends. There are 13 residues in the CDR3. CDR3 nucleotide sequence: TGTGCCAGCAGCTTAGAGAGCTCCTACGAGCAGTACTTC. Translation gives CASSLESSYEQYF.

Here the CDR3 DNA reads TGCGCCAGCAGCTTGGTCGCGGGGCCTAATCAGCCCCAGCATTTT. Translated: CASSLVAGPNQPQHF. The chain carries TRBV5-1 and TRBJ1-5; a possible D gene is TRBD1 (5 bases). V was shortened by 0 bases and J by 4 bases, with 11 bases between the two germline ends. This CDR3 has 15 residues. The germline V gene has CDR1 SGHRS and CDR2 YFSETQ.

In this sample, this clonotype turned up many times. The rearrangement uses TRBV28 and TRBJ2-7; D gene uncertain. Germline values: CDR1 MDHEN, CDR2 SYDVKM. Trimming cost V 2 bases and J 3 bases, with 17 bases left between them. There are 16 residues in the CDR3. The CDR3: CASSLAPAWRIYEQYF. The CDR3 DNA is TGTGCCAGCAGTTTAGCCCCCGCGTGGAGAATCTACGAGCAGTACTTC.

The chain carries TRBV7-9 and TRBJ1-4, with D possibly TRBD1 on 6 matching bases. This CDR3 has 14 amino acids. Germline V gives CDR1 SEHNR, CDR2 FQNEAQ (reference sequence). The V gene lost 8 bases and the J gene lost 0 bases, with 10 bases spanning the gap. DNA for the CDR3: TGTGCCAGCGGCGCAGGGGCAACTAATGAAAAACTGTTTTTT. Translation: CASGAGATNEKLFF.